One sample yielded the 21 T cell receptor beta chains listed below, sequenced in a study of blood T cell repertoires in COVID-19. Profiling relied on immunoSEQ multiplex PCR, and the TCRdb table lists in-frame clones only, not all of them. Of roughly 250,000 clones in the sample, about 80% were seen once. What was sequenced was peripheral blood. These receptors were obtained from a woman over 75 with acute or convalescent COVID-19.

The chain uses TRBV6-5 and TRBJ2-1; D is undetermined. The V gene lost 4 bases and the J gene lost 5 bases, with 3 bases spanning the gap. The CDR3 consists of 11 residues. Germline V CDR1 and CDR2: MNHEY, SVGAGI. This CDR3 reads CASSSHNEQFF. CDR3 nucleotides: TGTGCCAGCAGTTCTCACAATGAGCAGTTCTTC.

The rearrangement uses TRBV2 and TRBJ2-6; D is possibly TRBD2 (7 bases). The germline CDR1 and CDR2 sequences are SNHLY and FYNNEI. CDR3 length: 20 residues. V was clipped by 2 bases and J by 0 bases, with 20 bases between them. In DNA form, the CDR3 reads TGTGCCAGCAGTGAATTTACGAGGGGGGGTCTCAACTCTGGGGCCAACGTCCTGACTTTC. Protein: CASSEFTRGGLNSGANVLTF. The entire variable domain, with the rest obtained from reference TRBV2 and TRBJ2-6, is as follows: EPEVTQTPSHQVTQMGQEVILRCVPISNHLYFYWYRQILGQKVEFLVSFYNNEISEKSEIFDDQFSVERPDGSNFTLKIRSTKLEDSAMYFCASSEFTRGGLNSGANVLTFGAGSRLTVL.

This clone turned up a few times. J is TRBJ1-2 and V is TRBV19; possibly TRBD1 for D (6 bases). Germline values: CDR1 LNHDA, CDR2 SQIVND (reference sequence). V was pared by 7 bases and J by 3 bases, with 15 bases between. The CDR3 is 14 residues long. CDR3 bases: TGTGCCAGTATCAACAGGGAAGCACACTATGGCTACACCTTC. It translates to CASINREAHYGYTF.

V gene TRBV5-1 combines with J gene TRBJ2-1, with 9 nucleotides matching TRBD1. The CDR3 is 14 amino acids. Germline CDR1 is SGHRS and CDR2 is YFSETQ. V gave up 6 bases and J gave up 4 bases; unmatched junction bases: 5. The CDR3 spells CASNSDRGYNEQFF. The CDR3 DNA is TGCGCCAGCAACTCCGACAGGGGGTACAATGAGCAGTTCTTC.

The chain employs TRBV29-1 and TRBJ1-5, with 8 bases lining up with TRBD1. Germline CDR1 SQVTM, CDR2 ANQGSEA. The CDR3 is 12 amino acids. Trimming removed 4 bases from V and 6 bases from J; junction bases left unmatched: 2. Written as DNA, the CDR3 is TGCAGCGTTGGACAGGGGAGTCAGCCCCAGCATTTT. Protein sequence: CSVGQGSQPQHF.

The chain has TRBV28 and TRBJ1-5; 7 bases fit TRBD1. From germline, CDR1 is MDHEN and CDR2 SYDVKM. CDR3 size: 16 residues. Trimming took 6 bases from V and 3 from J; bases not matched to a gene: 11. The CDR3 is CASRKIGTAFNQPQHF. The CDR3 DNA is TGTGCCAGCAGAAAAATCGGGACAGCTTTCAATCAGCCCCAGCATTTT.

The chain has TRBV9 and TRBJ2-3, with 13 bases aligning to TRBD2. Germline values: CDR1 SGDLS, CDR2 YYNGEE. CDR3 length: 17 amino acids. V lost 2 bases and J lost 5; bases outside the gene matches: 8. The CDR3: CASSVGTSGAWGDTQYF. The CDR3 DNA sequence: TGTGCCAGCAGCGTCGGGACTAGCGGGGCCTGGGGAGATACGCAGTATTTT.

In this sample, this clone turned up a few times. The rearrangement uses TRBV7-2 and TRBJ1-3, with D unresolved. In germline, CDR1 is SGHTA, CDR2 FQGNSA. The CDR3 consists of 16 residues. The ends were cut back, 2 bases at V and 2 bases at J, with 13 bases in the middle. CDR3 residues: CASSLTTRLTGNTIYF. The CDR3 DNA is TGTGCCAGCAGCTTAACGACAAGGTTAACTGGAAACACCATATATTTT.

The chain employs TRBV3-1 (or the pseudogene TRBV3-2) and TRBJ2-7; 7 bases are shared with TRBD1. Germline loops: CDR1 LGHDT, CDR2 YNNKEL (reference sequence). This CDR3 region has 15 residues. V shed 3 bases and J 0 bases; nucleotides not matched to a gene: 5. The CDR3 loop is CASSHYRDSSYEQYF. The CDR3 nucleotides are TGTGCCAGCAGCCACTACCGGGACAGCTCCTACGAGCAGTACTTC.

J is TRBJ2-1 and V is TRBV7-8; 7 nucleotides agree with TRBD1. The length of the CDR3 is 13 residues. The germline V gene has CDR1 SGHVS and CDR2 FQNEAQ. V shed 2 bases and J 6 bases; nucleotides not matched to a gene: 1. The CDR3 loop reads CASSLRQGNEQFF. The CDR3 bases are TGTGCCAGCAGCTTAAGACAGGGCAATGAGCAGTTCTTC.

V and J are TRBV6-5 and TRBJ2-2; the match to TRBD1 covers 9 bases. The junction had 7 bases not matched to a gene; V was cut back by 4 bases and J by 4 bases. The CDR3 is made up of 16 amino acids. CDR1 and CDR2 from the germline V gene are MNHEY and SVGAGI. DNA for the CDR3: TGTGCCAGCAGTTTCTCCGGGACAGGGTCCACCGGGGAGCTGTTTTTT. Residues: CASSFSGTGSTGELFF.

J is TRBJ2-3 and V is TRBV28; 12 bases are shared with TRBD2. V dropped 5 bases and J dropped 1; count of bases not matched to a gene: 10. Per germline, CDR1 MDHEN and CDR2 SYDVKM. CDR3 length: 18 amino acids. The CDR3 reads CASSLRLAGVIRTDTQYF. DNA of the CDR3: TGTGCCAGCAGTCTCCGACTAGCGGGGGTTATACGCACAGATACGCAGTATTTT.

The rearrangement joins TRBV18 to TRBJ1-2; D is undetermined. The CDR3 is 14 amino acids. Per the germline V gene, CDR1 is KGHSH and CDR2 is LQKENI. V lost 3 bases and J 0 bases, leaving 8 bases between the germline ends. CDR3 protein: CASSPNSPNYGYTF. The CDR3 DNA is TGTGCCAGCTCACCGAACAGCCCTAACTATGGCTACACCTTC. Using reference TRBV18 and TRBJ1-2 for the parts outside the CDR3, the full variable domain is NAGVMQNPRHLVRRRGQEARLRCSPMKGHSHVYWYRQLPEEGLKFMVYLQKENIIDESGMPKERFSAEFPKEGPSILRIQQVVRGDSAAYFCASSPNSPNYGYTFGSGTRLTVV.

In DNA form, the CDR3 reads TGTGCCAGTAACCTACAGGGAGGGTATCAGCCCCAGCATTTT. Translation gives CASNLQGGYQPQHF. This chain uses TRBV19 with TRBJ1-5; D is perhaps TRBD1 (6 bases). The CDR3 totals 14 residues. Germline CDR1 is LNHDA and CDR2 is SQIVND (reference sequence). Trimming left V 7 bases short and J 5 bases short, with 15 bases between.

In nucleotides, the CDR3 is TGTGCCTGGAGTGTGGGAGGGGTAGAGACCCAGTACTTC. It is translated as CAWSVGGVETQYF. The gene calls are TRBV30 and TRBJ2-5; TRBD2 matches at 7 bases. The germline V gene encodes CDR1 GTSNPN and CDR2 SVGIG (reference sequence). The CDR3 has 13 residues. Trimming cost V 0 bases and J 4 bases; bases outside gene matches: 2.

V usage is TRBV28 and J usage is TRBJ1-1; 8 nucleotides align to TRBD1. CDR3 size: 13 residues. CDR1 and CDR2 from the germline V gene are MDHEN and SYDVKM. The J segment lost 3 bases and the V segment lost 6 bases, leaving 3 bases of the junction unmatched. The CDR3 here is CASRLQGDTEAFF. As DNA, the CDR3 is TGTGCCAGCAGACTACAGGGGGACACTGAAGCTTTCTTT.

This chain joins TRBV29-1 and TRBJ2-1; 8 bases are a match to TRBD2. Germline CDR1 reads SQVTM; CDR2 reads ANQGSEA. The CDR3 is 15 amino acids. The V and J ends lost 1 base and 10 bases, in that order; junction bases with no gene match: 12. The CDR3 sequence: CSVEVGVAGLGEQFF. The CDR3 nucleotides are TGCAGCGTTGAAGTAGGGGTAGCGGGGTTAGGCGAGCAGTTCTTC.

The rearrangement joins TRBV15 to TRBJ1-2, with a possible D match to TRBD1 (5 bases). Germline V gene lookup returns CDR1 LNHNV and CDR2 YYDKDF (reference sequence). The CDR3 sequence is 14 residues long. V shed 1 base and J shed 4 bases, with 10 bases lying between them. The CDR3 spells CATSRAGDTYGYTF. The CDR3 region has the DNA TGTGCCACCAGCAGAGCGGGGGATACCTATGGCTACACCTTC.

This chain joins TRBV28 and TRBJ1-5, with D hard to call. Germline V gene lookup returns CDR1 MDHEN and CDR2 SYDVKM. The CDR3 length is 17 residues. Trimming took off 6 bases at V and 5 bases at J, with 23 bases between the two ends. Written as DNA, the CDR3 is TGTGCCAGCAGGAGGGCGGCCCTAATCCTCAACGATCAGCCCCAGCATTTT. This translates into CASRRAALILNDQPQHF.

V usage is TRBV27 and J usage is TRBJ1-1; a weak D match, TRBD1 (5 bases). The V gene lost 8 bases and the J gene lost 0 bases, with 10 bases spanning the gap. This CDR3 is built from 13 residues. Germline V gene sequence: CDR1 MNHEY, CDR2 SMNVEV (reference sequence). CDR3 in amino acids: CASAGRMNTEAFF. The CDR3 DNA follows: TGTGCCAGCGCGGGGCGGATGAACACTGAAGCTTTCTTT.

The rearrangement links TRBV28 to TRBJ1-1, with 8 positions matching TRBD1. Per the germline V gene, CDR1 is MDHEN and CDR2 is SYDVKM. With 2 bases clipped from V and 11 bases from J, the junction kept 4 bases outside the gene matches. This CDR3 comprises 12 residues. CDR3 amino acids: CASSLRQGLAFF. CDR3 bases: TGTGCCAGCAGTTTAAGACAGGGGTTGGCTTTCTTT.